This T cell receptor (beta chain) is from a study of graft-versus-host responses after intestinal transplantation. In the study overall: Each transplant was multivisceral, liver-intestinal, or isolated intestinal. Anti-thymocyte globulin induction, then tacrolimus and steroids for around 3 years, went to all recipients. Findings and caveats of the study: Early post-transplant falls in HvG clones accompanied the peak levels of circulating GvH clones.

The protocol was immunoSEQ multiplex PCR, while the TCRdb copy is restricted to in-frame clones and leaves out a portion. In the table there are approximately 25,000 clones, roughly 82% of which are singletons. There are 12 residues in the CDR3. Germline V lookup: CDR1 SGHDT, CDR2 YYEEEE. V shed 3 bases, J shed 7 bases, and the junction held 3 bases outside the gene matches. This clone was detected a few times. Its cognate antigen is unknown. This receptor was identified in a human donor who was the organ donor for an intestinal transplant. This chain joins TRBV5-6 and TRBJ2-7; 8 positions agree with TRBD2. The material was unstimulated CD8+ T cells sorted from spleen or lymph node cells, obtained before transplant. This CDR3 reads CASSSGGGEQYF. The CDR3 DNA sequence: TGTGCCAGCAGCTCCGGCGGGGGGGAGCAGTACTTC.